Here is one TCR beta chain with its context. Only in-frame clones appear in the TCRdb table, and some are missing; sequencing was by immunoSEQ multiplex PCR. The profile shows approximately 64,000 clones, 75% to 90% of them singletons. A 120-subject validation cohort, separate from the approximately 690-subject first cohort, supplied the donors. This sample was included in a study of cytomegalovirus exposure and HLA in healthy donors. The sample consisted of PBMCs. This receptor was identified in a woman younger than 35 in good health and CMV-seronegative.

The CDR3: CASSFATANYGYTF. The CDR3, as DNA: TGCGCCAGCAGCTTCGCGACAGCTAACTATGGCTACACCTTC. The chain joins TRBV5-1 to TRBJ1-2, with TRBD1 as a possible D gene (5 bases). This CDR3 is 14 amino acids long. Trimming took off 2 bases at V and 0 bases at J, with 8 bases between the two ends. Germline V gene data show CDR1 as SGHRS and CDR2 as YFSETQ.